The TCR beta chain under discussion was sequenced for a study of OX40 agonist ivuxolimab in advanced cancers. As for the study in general: Two patients with cutaneous melanoma and one with hepatocellular carcinoma, three in total, showed partial responses.

Germline CDR1 reads SQVTM; CDR2 reads ANQGSEA. V lost 7 bases to trimming and J lost 1 base, with 10 bases between them. The CDR3 extends over 12 amino acids. Method: immunoSEQ multiplex PCR; TCRdb's copy keeps in-frame clones and lacks some. The data contain 60,000 to 80,000 clones, 75% to 85% of them singletons. The chain has TRBV29-1 and TRBJ2-5, with D tentatively TRBD1 (5 bases). The sequencing here drew on CD4+ or CD8+ T cells sorted from blood, taken in a trial of the OX40 agonist ivuxolimab. This TCR came from an adult with an advanced solid tumor such as melanoma, head and neck, liver or kidney cancer. CDR3: CSGRQSQETQYF. DNA of the CDR3: TGCAGCGGACGACAGAGCCAAGAGACCCAGTACTTC.